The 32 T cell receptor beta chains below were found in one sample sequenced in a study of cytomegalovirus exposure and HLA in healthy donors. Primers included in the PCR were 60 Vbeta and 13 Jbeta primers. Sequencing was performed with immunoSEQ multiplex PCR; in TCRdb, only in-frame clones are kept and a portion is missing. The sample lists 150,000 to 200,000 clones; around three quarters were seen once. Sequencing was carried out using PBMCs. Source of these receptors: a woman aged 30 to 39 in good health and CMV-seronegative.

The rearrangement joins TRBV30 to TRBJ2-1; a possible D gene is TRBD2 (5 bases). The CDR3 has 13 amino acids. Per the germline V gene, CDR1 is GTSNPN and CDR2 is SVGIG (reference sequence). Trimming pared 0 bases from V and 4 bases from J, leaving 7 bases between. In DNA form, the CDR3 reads TGTGCCTGGAGTGTACTAGTTTACAATGAGCAGTTCTTC. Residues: CAWSVLVYNEQFF.

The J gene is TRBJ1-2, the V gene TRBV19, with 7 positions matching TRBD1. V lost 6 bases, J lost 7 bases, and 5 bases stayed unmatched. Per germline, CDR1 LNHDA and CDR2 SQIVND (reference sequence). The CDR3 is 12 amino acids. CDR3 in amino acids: CASSATGVGYTF. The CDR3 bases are TGTGCCAGTAGCGCAACAGGGGTTGGCTACACCTTC.

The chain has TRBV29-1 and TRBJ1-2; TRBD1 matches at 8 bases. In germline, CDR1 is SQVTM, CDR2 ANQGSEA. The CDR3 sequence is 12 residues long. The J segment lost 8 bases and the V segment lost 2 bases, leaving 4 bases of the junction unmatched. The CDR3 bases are TGCAGCGTTGAACAGGGGGCGGAGGGCTACACCTTC. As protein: CSVEQGAEGYTF.

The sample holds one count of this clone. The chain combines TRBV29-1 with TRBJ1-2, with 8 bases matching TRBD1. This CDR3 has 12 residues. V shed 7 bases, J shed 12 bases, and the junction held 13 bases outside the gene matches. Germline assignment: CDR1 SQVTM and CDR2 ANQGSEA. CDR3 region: CSATQGARENTF. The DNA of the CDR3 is TGCAGCGCCACTCAGGGGGCGAGGGAAAACACCTTC.

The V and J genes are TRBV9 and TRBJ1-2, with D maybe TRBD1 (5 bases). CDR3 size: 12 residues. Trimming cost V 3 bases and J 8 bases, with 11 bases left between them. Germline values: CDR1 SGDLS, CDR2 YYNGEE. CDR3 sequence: CASSAQGGGYTF. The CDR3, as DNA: TGTGCCAGCAGCGCGCAGGGAGGCGGCTACACCTTC.

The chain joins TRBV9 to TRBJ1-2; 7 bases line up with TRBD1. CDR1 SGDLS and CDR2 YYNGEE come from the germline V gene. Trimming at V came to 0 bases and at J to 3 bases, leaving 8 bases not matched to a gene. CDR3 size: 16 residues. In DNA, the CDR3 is TGTGCCAGCAGCGTAGATGAGGGCAGGGGGGACTATGGCTACACCTTC. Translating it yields CASSVDEGRGDYGYTF.

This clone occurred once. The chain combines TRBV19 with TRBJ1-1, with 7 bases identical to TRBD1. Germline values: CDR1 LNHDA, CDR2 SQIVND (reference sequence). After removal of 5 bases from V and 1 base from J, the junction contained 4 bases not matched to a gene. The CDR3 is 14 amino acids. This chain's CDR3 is CASSPWTGNTEAFF. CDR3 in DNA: TGTGCCAGTAGTCCCTGGACAGGGAACACTGAAGCTTTCTTT.

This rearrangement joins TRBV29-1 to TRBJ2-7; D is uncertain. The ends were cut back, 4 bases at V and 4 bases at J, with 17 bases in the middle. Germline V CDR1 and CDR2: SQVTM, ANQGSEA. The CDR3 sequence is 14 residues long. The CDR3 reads CSVGLRLGRYEQYF. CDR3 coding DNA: TGCAGCGTTGGGCTTCGTCTAGGCCGGTACGAGCAGTACTTC.

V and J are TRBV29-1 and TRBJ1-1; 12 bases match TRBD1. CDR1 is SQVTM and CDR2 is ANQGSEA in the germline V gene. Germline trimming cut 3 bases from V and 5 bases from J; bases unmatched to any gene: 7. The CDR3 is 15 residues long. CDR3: CSVEMGQGARTEAFF. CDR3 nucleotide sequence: TGCAGCGTTGAGATGGGACAGGGGGCAAGGACTGAAGCTTTCTTT.

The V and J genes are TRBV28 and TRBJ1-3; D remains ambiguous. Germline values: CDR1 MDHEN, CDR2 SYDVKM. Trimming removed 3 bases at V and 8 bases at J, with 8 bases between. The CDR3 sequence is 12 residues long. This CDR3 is CASSFELDTIYF. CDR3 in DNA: TGTGCCAGCAGTTTCGAGTTAGACACCATATATTTT.

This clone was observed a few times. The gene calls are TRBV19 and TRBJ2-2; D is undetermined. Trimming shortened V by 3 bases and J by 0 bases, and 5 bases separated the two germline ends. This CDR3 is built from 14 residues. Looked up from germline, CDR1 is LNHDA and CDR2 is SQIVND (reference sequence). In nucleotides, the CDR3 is TGTGCCAGTAGTATTAACTCGAACACCGGGGAGCTGTTTTTT. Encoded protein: CASSINSNTGELFF.

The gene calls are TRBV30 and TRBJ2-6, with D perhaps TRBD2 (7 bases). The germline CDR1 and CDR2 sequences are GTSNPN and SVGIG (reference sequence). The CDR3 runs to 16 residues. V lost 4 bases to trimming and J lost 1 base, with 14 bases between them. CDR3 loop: CAWNREGSSGANVLTF. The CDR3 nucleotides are TGTGCCTGGAACAGGGAGGGTTCATCTGGGGCCAACGTCCTGACTTTC.

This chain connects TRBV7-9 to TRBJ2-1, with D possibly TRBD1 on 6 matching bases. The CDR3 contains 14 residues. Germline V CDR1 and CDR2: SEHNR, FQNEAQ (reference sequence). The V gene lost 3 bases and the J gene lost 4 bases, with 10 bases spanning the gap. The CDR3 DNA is TGTGCCAGCAGCTTCCAGGACAGATACAATGAGCAGTTCTTC. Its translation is CASSFQDRYNEQFF.

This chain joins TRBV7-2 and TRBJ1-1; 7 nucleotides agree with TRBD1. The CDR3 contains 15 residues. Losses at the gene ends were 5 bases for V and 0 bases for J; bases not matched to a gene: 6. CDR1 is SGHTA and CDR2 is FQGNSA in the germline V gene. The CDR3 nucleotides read TGTGCCAGCAGCCCACGAACAGGGGTGAACACTGAAGCTTTCTTT. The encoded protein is CASSPRTGVNTEAFF. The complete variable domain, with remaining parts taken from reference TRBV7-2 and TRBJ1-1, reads GAGVSQSPSNKVTEKGKDVELRCDPISGHTALYWYRQSLGQGLEFLIYFQGNSAPDKSGLPSDRFSAERTGGSVSTLTIQRTQQEDSAVYLCASSPRTGVNTEAFFGQGTRLTVV.

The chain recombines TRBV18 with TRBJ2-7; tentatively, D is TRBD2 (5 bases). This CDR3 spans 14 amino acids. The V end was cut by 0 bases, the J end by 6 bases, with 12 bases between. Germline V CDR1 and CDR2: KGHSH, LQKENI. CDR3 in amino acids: CASSPPTTGGEQYF. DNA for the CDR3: TGTGCCAGCTCACCACCGACGACCGGAGGCGAGCAGTACTTC.

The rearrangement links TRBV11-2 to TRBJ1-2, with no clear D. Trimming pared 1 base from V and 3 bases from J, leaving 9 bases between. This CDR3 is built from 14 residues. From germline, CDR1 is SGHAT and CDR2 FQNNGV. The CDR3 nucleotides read TGTGCCAGCAGCTTAGTACGGCAGGACTATGGCTACACCTTC. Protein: CASSLVRQDYGYTF.

CDR3 sequence reads: CASRRQGGFNEQFF. The CDR3 nucleotides are TGTGCCAGCCGAAGACAGGGGGGGTTCAATGAGCAGTTCTTC. The genes are TRBV5-8 and TRBJ2-1; 9 bases fit TRBD1. CDR1 and CDR2 from the germline V gene are SGHTS and YDEGEE. The junction had 8 bases not matched to a gene; V was cut back by 7 bases and J by 6 bases. CDR3 length equals 14 residues.

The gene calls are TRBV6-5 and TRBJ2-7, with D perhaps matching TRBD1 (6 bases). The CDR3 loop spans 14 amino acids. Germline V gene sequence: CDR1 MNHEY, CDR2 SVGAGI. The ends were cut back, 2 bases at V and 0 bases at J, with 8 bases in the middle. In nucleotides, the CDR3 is TGTGCCAGCAGTTACGGGACATTCTCCTACGAGCAGTACTTC. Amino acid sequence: CASSYGTFSYEQYF.

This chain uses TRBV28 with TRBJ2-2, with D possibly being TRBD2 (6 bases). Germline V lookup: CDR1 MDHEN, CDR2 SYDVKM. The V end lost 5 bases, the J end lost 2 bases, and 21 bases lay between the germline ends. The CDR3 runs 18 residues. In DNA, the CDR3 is TGTGCCAGCAGTGCCCCGCGAGGGCCGCGGGGAAACACCGGGGAGCTGTTTTTT. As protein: CASSAPRGPRGNTGELFF.

The CDR3 nucleotides read TGCGCCAGCAGGAACGGGGACAGGGAACCGACGGATTGTGGCTACACCTTC. The encoded protein is CASRNGDREPTDCGYTF. The V gene is TRBV10-1, the J gene TRBJ1-2; 9 bases are shared with TRBD1. CDR1 is WNHNN, CDR2 SYGVQD, per germline (reference sequence). CDR3 length: 17 amino acids. Trimming removed 6 bases from V and 7 bases from J; junction bases left unmatched: 18.

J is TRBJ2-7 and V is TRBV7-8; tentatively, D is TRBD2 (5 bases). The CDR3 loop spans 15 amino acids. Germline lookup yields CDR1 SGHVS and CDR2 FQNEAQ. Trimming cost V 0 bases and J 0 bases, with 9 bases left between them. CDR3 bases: TGTGCCAGCAGCTTAGCCCCGGGAATCTCCTACGAGCAGTACTTC. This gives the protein CASSLAPGISYEQYF.

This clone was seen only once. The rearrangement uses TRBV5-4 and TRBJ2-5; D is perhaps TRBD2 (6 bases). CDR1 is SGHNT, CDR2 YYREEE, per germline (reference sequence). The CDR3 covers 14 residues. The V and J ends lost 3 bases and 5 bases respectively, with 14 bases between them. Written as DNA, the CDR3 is TGTGCCAGCAGCTCCGGTCAGAGCGGGGAGACCCAGTACTTC. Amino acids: CASSSGQSGETQYF.

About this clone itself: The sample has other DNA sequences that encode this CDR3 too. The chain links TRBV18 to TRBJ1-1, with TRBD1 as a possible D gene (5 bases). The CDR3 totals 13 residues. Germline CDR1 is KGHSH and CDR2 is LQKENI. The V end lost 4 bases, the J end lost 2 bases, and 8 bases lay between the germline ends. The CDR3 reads CASSLQANTEAFF. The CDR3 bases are TGTGCCAGCTCACTACAGGCAAACACTGAAGCTTTCTTT.

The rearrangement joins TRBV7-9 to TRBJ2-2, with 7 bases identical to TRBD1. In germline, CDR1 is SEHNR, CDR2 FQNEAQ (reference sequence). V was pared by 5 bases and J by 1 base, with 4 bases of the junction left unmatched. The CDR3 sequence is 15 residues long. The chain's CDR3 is CASSRQGMNTGELFF. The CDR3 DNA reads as TGTGCCAGCAGCCGACAGGGCATGAACACCGGGGAGCTGTTTTTT.

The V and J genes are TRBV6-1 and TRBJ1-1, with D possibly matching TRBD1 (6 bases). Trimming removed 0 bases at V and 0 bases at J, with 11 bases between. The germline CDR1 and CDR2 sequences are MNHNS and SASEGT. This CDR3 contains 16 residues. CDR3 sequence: CASSEALQGLNTEAFF. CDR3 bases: TGTGCCAGCAGTGAAGCGCTTCAGGGGTTGAACACTGAAGCTTTCTTT.

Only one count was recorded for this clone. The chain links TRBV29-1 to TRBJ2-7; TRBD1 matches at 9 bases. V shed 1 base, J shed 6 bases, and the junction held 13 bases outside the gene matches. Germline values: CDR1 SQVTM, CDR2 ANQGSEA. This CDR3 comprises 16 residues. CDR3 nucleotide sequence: TGCAGCGTTGAAGTCCTGGTTAGGGACAGGGAGGGCGAGCAGTACTTC. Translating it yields CSVEVLVRDREGEQYF.

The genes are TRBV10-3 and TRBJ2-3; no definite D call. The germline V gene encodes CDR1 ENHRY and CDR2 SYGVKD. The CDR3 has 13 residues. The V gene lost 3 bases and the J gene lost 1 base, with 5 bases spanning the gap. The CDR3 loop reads CAISDPGTDTQYF. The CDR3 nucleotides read TGTGCCATCAGTGATCCCGGCACAGATACGCAGTATTTT.

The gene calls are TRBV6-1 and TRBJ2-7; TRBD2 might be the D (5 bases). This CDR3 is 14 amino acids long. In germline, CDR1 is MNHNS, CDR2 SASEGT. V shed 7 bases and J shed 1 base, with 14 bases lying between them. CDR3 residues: CASTRSAQSYEQYF. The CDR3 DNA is TGTGCCAGCACTCGTAGCGCACAATCCTACGAGCAGTACTTC.

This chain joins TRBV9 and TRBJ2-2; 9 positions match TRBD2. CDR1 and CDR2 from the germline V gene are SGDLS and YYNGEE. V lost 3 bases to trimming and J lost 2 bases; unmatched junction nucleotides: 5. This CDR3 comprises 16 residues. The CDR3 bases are TGTGCCAGCAGCGCCCGGACTAGCGCTAACACCGGGGAGCTGTTTTTT. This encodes CASSARTSANTGELFF.

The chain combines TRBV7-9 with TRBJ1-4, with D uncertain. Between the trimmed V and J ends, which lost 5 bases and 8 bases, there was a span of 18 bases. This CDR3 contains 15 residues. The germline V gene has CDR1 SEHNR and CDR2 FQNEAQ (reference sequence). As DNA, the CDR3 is TGTGCCAGCAGCGGAACCTTTAGACGGGTGGAAAAACTGTTTTTT. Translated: CASSGTFRRVEKLFF.

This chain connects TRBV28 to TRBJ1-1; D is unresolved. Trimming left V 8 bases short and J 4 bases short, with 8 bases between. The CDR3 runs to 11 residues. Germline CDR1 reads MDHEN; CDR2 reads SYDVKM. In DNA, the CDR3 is TGTGCCAGCGAGCGGGGCACTGAAGCTTTCTTT. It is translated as CASERGTEAFF.

CDR3 protein: CASSFGDRIPDTQYF. The CDR3 DNA sequence: TGTGCCAGCAGTTTTGGGGACAGGATCCCAGATACGCAGTATTTT. V and J are TRBV27 and TRBJ2-3, with TRBD1 matching 8 bases. The CDR3 totals 15 residues. CDR1 is MNHEY and CDR2 is SMNVEV in the germline V gene (reference sequence). V was clipped by 3 bases and J by 4 bases; unmatched bases: 6.